The 27 T cell receptor beta chains listed next were all sequenced from one sample in a study of T cells in Graves' hyperthyroidism and ophthalmopathy. There were TCR beta CDR3 regions amplified from RNA transcripts. The HTBI primer set drove a first-round RT-PCR of the TCR CDR3. A single record per CDR3 protein comes from TCRdb applying MiXCR to the multiplex PCR reads. The sample shows around 620,000 distinct CDR3 sequences, 35% to 55% of them seen only once. The source material was peripheral blood or thyroid tissue (not recorded which). Receptors originate from an adult woman with Graves' disease, either hyperthyroidism or ophthalmopathy (not recorded which).

The gene calls are TRBV7-9 and TRBJ1-1, with D maybe TRBD1 (5 bases). CDR1 SEHNR and CDR2 FQNEAQ come from the germline V gene (reference sequence). The CDR3 has 15 residues. V lost 6 bases and J lost 14, with 28 bases in between. Here the CDR3 DNA reads TGTGCCAGCAGGCGACTAGCGGGACCCTACAATGAGCAGTTCTTT. It yields the protein CASRRLAGPYNEQFF.

The table lists this clonotype with many counts. The rearrangement uses TRBV9 and TRBJ1-2, with D perhaps TRBD1 (6 bases). The V and J ends lost 0 bases and 6 bases respectively, with 12 bases between them. This CDR3 region has 14 residues. Germline CDR1 and CDR2: SGDLS and YYNGEE. The CDR3 reads CASSVDGGVNGYTF. CDR3 nucleotides: TGTGCCAGCAGCGTAGACGGGGGCGTCAATGGCTACACCTTC.

This clonotype was counted only a few times. The chain is built from TRBV20-1 and TRBJ1-2; TRBD1 aligns across 7 bases. The length of the CDR3 is 12 residues. The ends lost 2 bases at V and 9 bases at J; junction bases unmatched: 6. Germline V lookup: CDR1 DFQATT, CDR2 SNEGSKA (reference sequence). The DNA of the CDR3 is TGCAGTGCTAGAAGCCGGGGACAGAGCTACACCTTC. It yields the protein CSARSRGQSYTF.

V usage is TRBV7-9 and J usage is TRBJ2-7, with 14 bases identical to TRBD2. Germline CDR1 and CDR2: SEHNR and FQNEAQ (reference sequence). With 6 bases clipped from V and 6 bases from J, the junction kept 7 bases outside the gene matches. The CDR3 totals 15 residues. The DNA for the CDR3 is TGTGCCAGCAGTTGGGGACTAGCGGGAGTCTCCGAGCAGTACTTC. Translating it yields CASSWGLAGVSEQYF.

This clonotype was counted at least ten times. The V and J genes are TRBV28 and TRBJ1-2; D is perhaps TRBD1 (6 bases). V lost 3 bases and J lost 4, with 15 bases in between. The CDR3 is made up of 15 amino acids. Germline V gene lookup returns CDR1 MDHEN and CDR2 SYDVKM. DNA of the CDR3: TGTGCCAGCAGTTTTACCACTACAGGGATCTATGGCTACACCTTC. Amino acids: CASSFTTTGIYGYTF.

The chain couples TRBV9 to TRBJ1-1, with D maybe TRBD1 (6 bases). Germline CDR1 and CDR2: SGDLS and YYNGEE. The CDR3 runs 14 residues. The V end was cut by 7 bases, the J end by 1 base, with 14 bases between. The CDR3 DNA is TGTGCCAGCGGGAAAACAGGGAGGAACACTGAAGCTTTCTTT. Translating it yields CASGKTGRNTEAFF.

This clonotype showed up just a few times. The V gene is TRBV10-3, the J gene TRBJ1-2, with 8 bases fitting TRBD1. The CDR3 extends over 15 amino acids. The J segment lost 8 bases and the V segment lost 7 bases, leaving 15 bases of the junction unmatched. Germline CDR1 ENHRY, CDR2 SYGVKD. CDR3 loop: CAIMPHLGQGKGYTF. The CDR3 nucleotides read TGTGCCATCATGCCCCATCTCGGACAGGGTAAAGGCTACACCTTC.

The chain uses TRBV20-1 and TRBJ1-6; D perhaps matches TRBD1 (6 bases). V gave up 2 bases and J gave up 1 base, with 12 bases separating them. There are 16 residues in the CDR3. The V gene's germline CDR1 is DFQATT and CDR2 SNEGSKA (reference sequence). The CDR3 DNA sequence: TGCAGTGCTAGACCTACAGGGAGTTCCTATAATTCACCCCTCCACTTT. Protein product: CSARPTGSSYNSPLHF.

This clonotype was recorded at least ten times. This chain uses TRBV7-9 with TRBJ1-3, with D uncertain. The V gene's germline CDR1 is SEHNR and CDR2 FQNEAQ (reference sequence). The germline V and J ends were trimmed by 4 bases and 0 bases, with 7 bases remaining between them. The length of the CDR3 is 14 residues. The CDR3 region has the DNA TGTGCCAGCAGCTACATCGTCTCTGGAAACACCATATATTTT. This sequence encodes CASSYIVSGNTIYF.

The sample holds a few counts of this clonotype. The V gene is TRBV30, the J gene TRBJ1-5; the match to TRBD1 covers 8 bases. Germline V CDR1 and CDR2: GTSNPN, SVGIG (reference sequence). J was trimmed by 4 bases and V by 1 base; bases with no gene match: 3. This CDR3 has 14 amino acids. CDR3 residues: CAWSANRGNQPQHF. CDR3 sequence (DNA): TGTGCCTGGAGTGCAAACAGGGGGAATCAGCCCCAGCATTTT.

This clonotype has more than one count but fewer than ten. The chain uses TRBV12-3 or TRBV12-4 and TRBJ2-5; D is unclear. V lost 6 bases and J 4 bases, leaving 6 bases between the germline ends. The CDR3 is 11 residues long. The CDR3 reads CASRNGETQYF. The DNA for the CDR3 is TGTGCCAGCAGAAACGGAGAGACCCAGTACTTC.

J is TRBJ1-1 and V is TRBV28; tentatively, D is TRBD1 (6 bases). The V end lost 5 bases, the J end lost 2 bases, and 15 bases lay between the germline ends. Looked up from germline, CDR1 is MDHEN and CDR2 is SYDVKM. This CDR3 is built from 15 residues. The CDR3, as DNA: TGTGCCAGCAGTGACGGGGGCATCTATAACACTGAAGCTTTCTTT. Its translation: CASSDGGIYNTEAFF.

This clonotype was counted many times. The genes are TRBV7-2 and TRBJ1-2, with 8 bases matching TRBD1. The CDR3 contains 13 residues. Germline V gene sequence: CDR1 SGHTA, CDR2 FQGNSA. With V trimmed by 5 bases and J by 4 bases, 3 bases remained unmatched. The CDR3 sequence: CASSRQGIYGYTF. The CDR3 coding sequence is TGTGCCAGCAGCCGACAGGGGATCTATGGCTACACCTTC. The entire variable domain, with the rest obtained from reference TRBV7-2 and TRBJ1-2, is as follows: GAGVSQSPSNKVTEKGKDVELRCDPISGHTALYWYRQSLGQGLEFLIYFQGNSAPDKSGLPSDRFSAERTGGSVSTLTIQRTQQEDSAVYLCASSRQGIYGYTFGSGTRLTVV.

This clonotype appeared many times. The V call is TRBV6-5, the J call TRBJ1-1; 8 nucleotides line up with TRBD1. The V gene end was trimmed by 0 bases and the J gene end by 10 bases; junction bases not matched to a gene: 7. This CDR3 is 14 amino acids long. Germline V gives CDR1 MNHEY, CDR2 SVGAGI. CDR3 sequence: CASSYSIGDRGAFF. In nucleotides, the CDR3 is TGTGCCAGCAGTTACTCGATAGGTGACAGGGGAGCTTTCTTT.

In its sample, this clonotype was seen a few times. The chain employs TRBV28 and TRBJ2-7; unclear D gene. V gave up 3 bases and J gave up 4 bases, with 10 bases separating them. In germline, CDR1 is MDHEN, CDR2 SYDVKM. The CDR3 covers 13 residues. CDR3 sequence: CASSLIAPYEQYF. The CDR3 region has the DNA TGTGCCAGCAGTTTGATAGCCCCGTACGAGCAGTACTTC.

In its sample, this clonotype was seen many times. The J gene is TRBJ1-6, the V gene TRBV12-3 or TRBV12-4; D ambiguous. There are 13 residues in the CDR3. Trimming left V 2 bases short and J 6 bases short, with 5 bases between. The CDR3 sequence is CASSLTFNSPLHF. CDR3 bases: TGTGCCAGCAGTTTAACATTTAATTCACCCCTCCACTTT.

This clonotype was recorded at least ten times. A much larger clonotype is one base distant, so this may be a read error. The rearrangement joins TRBV7-9 to TRBJ1-1, with D unclear. The CDR3 is made up of 10 amino acids. The ends were cut back, 2 bases at V and 7 bases at J, with 2 bases in the middle. Germline V lookup: CDR1 SEHNR, CDR2 FQNEAQ (reference sequence). The CDR3 DNA reads TGTGCCAGCAGCTTAAATGAAGCTTTCTTT. This codes for CASSLNEAFF.

The sample holds one count of this clonotype. Just one base apart from a much larger clone, this may be a read error. The rearrangement joins TRBV11-2 to TRBJ1-2; TRBD1 might be the D (6 bases). CDR1 is SGHAT, CDR2 FQNNGV, per germline. V was trimmed by 1 base and J by 0 bases, leaving 24 bases between them. The CDR3 is 20 amino acids. The CDR3 nucleotides read TGTGCCAGCAGCTTAGTCGGGGCGGGACTAATTGGGGGGCCTAACTATGGCTACACCTTC. It encodes CASSLVGAGLIGGPNYGYTF.

J is TRBJ2-7 and V is TRBV2; 10 nucleotides agree with TRBD1. CDR1 and CDR2 from the germline V gene are SNHLY and FYNNEI. Trimming removed 4 bases from V and 6 bases from J; junction bases left unmatched: 6. The CDR3 has 14 residues. CDR3 in amino acids: CASSGDRGLGEQYF. As DNA, the CDR3 is TGTGCCAGCAGTGGCGACAGGGGGCTAGGCGAGCAGTACTTC.

The chain uses TRBV5-1 and TRBJ1-5; no definite D call. The CDR3 runs to 12 residues. V lost 4 bases and J lost 14, with 16 bases in between. Germline CDR1 and CDR2: SGHRS and YFSETQ. This CDR3 is CASSLEGSYEHF. The CDR3 DNA sequence: TGCGCCAGCAGCCTAGAAGGCAGCTACGAGCATTTT. The whole variable domain, remainder taken from reference TRBV5-1 and TRBJ1-5, is KAGVTQTPRYLIKTRGQQVTLSCSPISGHRSVSWYQQTPGQGLQFLFEYFSETQRNKGNFPGRFSGRQFSNSRSEMNVSTLELGDSALYLCASSLEGSYEHFGDGTRLSIL.

The J gene is TRBJ2-5, the V gene TRBV5-1, with D possibly matching TRBD1 (6 bases). The CDR3 has 14 residues. The germline V gene encodes CDR1 SGHRS and CDR2 YFSETQ. The ends were cut back, 2 bases at V and 5 bases at J, with 13 bases in the middle. The CDR3 DNA reads as TGCGCCAGCAGCTTAACAGGGCCCGGGGAGACCCAGTACTTC. Translating it yields CASSLTGPGETQYF. Together with reference TRBV5-1 and TRBJ2-5, the CDR3 gives the full variable domain: KAGVTQTPRYLIKTRGQQVTLSCSPISGHRSVSWYQQTPGQGLQFLFEYFSETQRNKGNFPGRFSGRQFSNSRSEMNVSTLELGDSALYLCASSLTGPGETQYFGPGTRLLVL.

V usage is TRBV2 and J usage is TRBJ1-2; 7 nucleotides line up with TRBD1. From germline, CDR1 is SNHLY and CDR2 FYNNEI. The CDR3 runs to 16 residues. The V gene end was trimmed by 5 bases and the J gene end by 2 bases; junction bases not matched to a gene: 11. This chain's CDR3 is CASSRTGEHLNYGYTF. The CDR3 DNA reads TGTGCCAGCAGTCGGACAGGCGAACATCTCAACTATGGCTACACCTTC.

J is TRBJ2-5 and V is TRBV10-3; 7 bases match TRBD2. Germline V gene sequence: CDR1 ENHRY, CDR2 SYGVKD. The CDR3 totals 13 residues. The CDR3 DNA follows: TGTGCTACCAGCGGGGTGGGCCAAGAGACCCAGTACTTC. Protein product: CATSGVGQETQYF.

There are many counts of this clonotype. The V gene is TRBV7-9, the J gene TRBJ1-3; 7 nucleotides line up with TRBD1. This CDR3 spans 15 amino acids. Germline loops: CDR1 SEHNR, CDR2 FQNEAQ (reference sequence). The ends lost 5 bases at V and 4 bases at J; junction bases unmatched: 8. The CDR3 sequence: CASSGRQGPGNTIYF. The CDR3 coding sequence is TGTGCCAGCAGCGGACGACAGGGACCCGGAAACACCATATATTTT.

As to this clonotype: A much larger clone sits a single nucleotide away, making a read error possible. This rearrangement joins TRBV2 to TRBJ2-7, with 11 bases matching TRBD2. This CDR3 is built from 14 residues. Per the germline V gene, CDR1 is SNHLY and CDR2 is FYNNEI. CDR3 region: CASDSGRALYEQCF. The CDR3 nucleotides are TGTGCCAGTGATAGCGGGAGGGCCTTGTACGAGCAGTGCTTC.

V gene TRBV2 combines with J gene TRBJ2-5; D is uncertain. The CDR3 length is 15 residues. V shed 8 bases and J shed 0 bases, with 16 bases lying between them. CDR1 and CDR2 from the germline V gene are SNHLY and FYNNEI. CDR3 region: CASGLDWIHQETQYF. In nucleotides, the CDR3 is TGTGCCAGCGGCCTCGACTGGATCCACCAAGAGACCCAGTACTTC.

There are many counts of this clonotype. This rearrangement joins TRBV5-1 to TRBJ2-7; TRBD1 aligns across 9 bases. There are 19 residues in the CDR3. V lost 3 bases to trimming and J lost 3 bases; unmatched junction nucleotides: 19. Germline V CDR1 and CDR2: SGHRS, YFSETQ. The CDR3 here is CASSSPPRTGDGFSYEQYF. Here the CDR3 DNA reads TGCGCCAGCAGCTCACCACCTCGGACAGGGGACGGGTTTAGCTACGAGCAGTACTTC.